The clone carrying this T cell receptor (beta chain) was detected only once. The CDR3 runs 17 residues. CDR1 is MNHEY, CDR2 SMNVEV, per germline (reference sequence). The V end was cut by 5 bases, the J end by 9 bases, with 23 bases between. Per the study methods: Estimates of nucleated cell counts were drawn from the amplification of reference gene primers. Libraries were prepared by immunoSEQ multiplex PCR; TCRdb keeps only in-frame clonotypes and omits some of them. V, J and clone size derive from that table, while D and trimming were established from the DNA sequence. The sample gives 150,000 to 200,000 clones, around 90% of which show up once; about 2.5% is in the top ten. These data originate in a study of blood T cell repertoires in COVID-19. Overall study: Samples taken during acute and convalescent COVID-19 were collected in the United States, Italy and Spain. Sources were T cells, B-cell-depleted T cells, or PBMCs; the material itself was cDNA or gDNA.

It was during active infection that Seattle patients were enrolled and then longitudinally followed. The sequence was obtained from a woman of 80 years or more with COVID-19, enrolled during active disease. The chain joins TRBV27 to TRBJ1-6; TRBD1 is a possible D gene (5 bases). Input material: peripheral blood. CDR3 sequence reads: CASSPVTIQVLGSPLHF. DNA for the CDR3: TGTGCCAGCAGTCCAGTTACGATACAGGTCCTAGGTTCACCCCTCCACTTT.